This T cell receptor (beta chain) was sequenced during a study of siplizumab effects on memory and regulatory T cells. Sequencing was performed with immunoSEQ multiplex PCR; in TCRdb, only in-frame clones are kept and a portion is missing. The profile covers about 100,000 clones, with less than 95% appearing a single time and approximately 0.61% taken by the ten largest. General study points: Significantly reduced by siplizumab was the cumulative frequency of alloreactive sequences, namely those traceable to unstimulated CD4+ memory cells. Unstimulated naive T cells seemed to show more diversity than memory cells did, and they also seemed to be among the major contributors to the alloresponse. In controls, about 28% of mappable alloreactive CD4+ clones were Treg-derived on average, versus approximately 70% with siplizumab.

Worth noting for this clone: Antigen specificity is unknown.

Source material: Tregs sorted from blood. The source is a human donor in good health.

Here the CDR3 reads CSVARTGPLNSYNEQFF. The CDR3 coding sequence is TGCAGCGTGGCCCGTACCGGGCCCCTCAACTCCTACAATGAGCAGTTCTTC. J is TRBJ2-1 and V is TRBV29-1; D is unresolved. The CDR3 has 17 amino acids. Trimming removed 6 bases from V and 0 bases from J, with 21 bases in between. Germline V gene sequence: CDR1 SQVTM, CDR2 ANQGSEA.